The next 26 T cell receptor beta chains were all read from a single sample in a study of blood T cells in healthy people across ages. The authors ran a second PCR of about 6 to 11 cycles using a sample-barcoded 5' primer and a J-beta primer mix. TCRdb called the 5' RACE reads again in MiXCR, with one record for every CDR3 protein. There are roughly 1.6 million distinct CDR3 sequences in the sample; approximately 32% occur only once, and around 11% lies in the top ten. The source material was blood. These receptors were obtained from a woman aged 25 to 45 in good health.

The chain couples TRBV10-3 to TRBJ2-4; unclear D gene. Trimming shortened V by 6 bases and J by 15 bases, and 15 bases separated the two germline ends. From germline, CDR1 is ENHRY and CDR2 SYGVKD. The CDR3 covers 11 residues. In DNA, the CDR3 is TGTGCCATCAGCGATGCCTACGAGCTGTACTTC. The encoded protein is CAISDAYELYF.

The rearrangement links TRBV5-1 to TRBJ2-3, with 9 nucleotides matching TRBD1. Germline lookup yields CDR1 SGHRS and CDR2 YFSETQ. This CDR3 spans 14 amino acids. With V trimmed by 0 bases and J by 5 bases, 1 base remained unmatched. The CDR3 DNA sequence: TGCGCCAGCAGCTTGGGACAGGGGGAAGATACGCAGTATTTT. Its protein product is CASSLGQGEDTQYF.

This clonotype was counted only a few times. The genes are TRBV5-1 and TRBJ2-1; D gene ambiguous. V was pared by 1 base and J by 4 bases, with 9 bases between. CDR3 length: 14 amino acids. The germline V gene encodes CDR1 SGHRS and CDR2 YFSETQ. As DNA, the CDR3 is TGCGCCAGCAGCTTGTCTTCTTGGTACAATGAGCAGTTCTTC. Its protein is CASSLSSWYNEQFF.

This clonotype was counted ten times or more. The chain couples TRBV20-1 to TRBJ2-5; unclear D gene. CDR3 length: 12 residues. Trimming took 6 bases from V and 5 from J, leaving 13 bases between them. Germline CDR1 and CDR2: DFQATT and SNEGSKA (reference sequence). The CDR3 loop reads CSAANRRETQYF. CDR3 bases: TGCAGTGCCGCGAATCGTCGGGAGACCCAGTACTTC.

This clonotype appeared a few times. The chain uses TRBV20-1 and TRBJ1-2, with 9 positions matching TRBD1. CDR1 is DFQATT and CDR2 is SNEGSKA in the germline V gene (reference sequence). The CDR3 has 14 amino acids. The trim removed 3 bases at V and 7 bases at J, leaving 9 bases unmatched. The CDR3 bases are TGCAGTGCTAGTGGGGGACAGGGTTTTTTTGGCTACACCTTC. Residues: CSASGGQGFFGYTF.

The chain recombines TRBV20-1 with TRBJ2-3, with D possibly called TRBD1 or TRBD2 (5 bases each). Germline V gene lookup returns CDR1 DFQATT and CDR2 SNEGSKA (reference sequence). The CDR3 runs to 14 residues. The V and J ends lost 5 bases and 0 bases respectively, with 12 bases between them. The DNA for the CDR3 is TGCAGTGCTCACCGGGACCCTAGCACAGATACGCAGTATTTT. Amino acids: CSAHRDPSTDTQYF.

This clonotype was counted a few times. The J gene is TRBJ2-7, the V gene TRBV2; 9 nucleotides line up with TRBD2. The germline V gene has CDR1 SNHLY and CDR2 FYNNEI. The ends lost 6 bases at V and 4 bases at J; junction bases unmatched: 7. This CDR3 has 14 amino acids. The CDR3 bases are TGTGCCAGCAGGTTCGGCGGGGGGGGGTACGAGCAGTACTTC. Amino acids: CASRFGGGGYEQYF.

As concerns this clonotype: The conserved final phenylalanine or tryptophan is absent from the CDR3, which likely points to a read error. It is unclear where the CDR3 begins or ends on the DNA, so no DNA is shown, and the CDR3 is as TCRdb lists it. This rearrangement joins TRBV29-1 to TRBJ1-2; the D segment call TRBD1 is taken from the table without a DNA check. The CDR3 length is 15 residues, termini included. Germline CDR1 reads SQVTM; CDR2 reads ANQGSEA. The CDR3 loop is CSVTVGQATSYGYTC.

The J gene is TRBJ1-1, the V gene TRBV4-1; D ambiguous. Trimming cost V 2 bases and J 1 base, with 14 bases left between them. Per the germline V gene, CDR1 is MGHRA and CDR2 is YSYEKL. This CDR3 region has 16 residues. CDR3 residues: CASSQQQSLGNTEAFF. CDR3 DNA: TGCGCCAGCAGCCAACAACAGAGCTTGGGGAACACTGAAGCTTTCTTT.

This clonotype showed up just a few times. Germline and junction disagree at one end, which may indicate a read error. The CDR3 here is CASSSSGKSDTQYF. The CDR3, as DNA: TGCGCCAGCAGTTCTAGCGGGAAGTCAGATACGCAGTATTTT. J is TRBJ2-3 and V is TRBV7-9, with TRBD2 matching 9 bases. This CDR3 has 14 residues. Germline-derived CDR1 and CDR2 are SEHNR and FQNEAQ (reference sequence). Together with reference TRBV7-9 and TRBJ2-3, the CDR3 gives the full variable domain: DTGVSQNPRHKITKRGQNVTFRCDPISEHNRLYWYRQTLGQGPEFLTYFQNEAQLEKSRLLSDRFSAERPKGSFSTLEIQRTEQGDSAMYLCASSSSGKSDTQYFGPGTRLTVL.

This chain joins TRBV18 and TRBJ2-7; TRBD2 might be the D (6 bases). Trimming pared 1 base from V and 2 bases from J, leaving 9 bases between. This CDR3 has 14 amino acids. The germline CDR1 and CDR2 sequences are KGHSH and LQKENI. CDR3 residues: CASSPRDFAYEQYF. The DNA for the CDR3 is TGTGCCAGCTCACCACGGGACTTCGCCTACGAGCAGTACTTC.

This clonotype was counted between two and nine times. The V call is TRBV5-1, the J call TRBJ1-6; 10 positions match TRBD1. CDR3 length: 16 residues. The trim removed 3 bases at V and 6 bases at J, leaving 6 bases unmatched. CDR1 and CDR2 from the germline V gene are SGHRS and YFSETQ. The CDR3 loop reads CASSYSRTGGNSPLHF. CDR3 sequence (DNA): TGCGCCAGCAGCTATAGCCGGACAGGGGGTAATTCACCCCTCCACTTT.

This clonotype occurred a few times. The chain uses TRBV4-1 and TRBJ2-7, with TRBD1 as a possible D gene (6 bases). The CDR3 has 15 residues. V was clipped by 6 bases and J by 4 bases, with 19 bases between them. Germline CDR1 MGHRA, CDR2 YSYEKL. CDR3 sequence: CASSPWWDKGYEQYF. The CDR3 DNA follows: TGCGCCAGCAGTCCTTGGTGGGACAAGGGATACGAGCAGTACTTC.

V usage is TRBV2 and J usage is TRBJ2-1; D possibly corresponds to TRBD2 (6 bases). CDR3 length: 11 amino acids. The germline V gene has CDR1 SNHLY and CDR2 FYNNEI. V lost 10 bases to trimming and J lost 13 bases, with 17 bases between them. The CDR3 DNA is TGTGCCACCAAGGGCTGGAGGGAACAGTTCTTC. This codes for CATKGWREQFF.

The chain combines TRBV6-2 or TRBV6-3 with TRBJ1-5; tentatively, D is TRBD1 (6 bases). V was pared by 4 bases and J by 2 bases, with 12 bases between. Germline CDR1 MNHEY, CDR2 SVGEGT. The CDR3 covers 15 residues. The CDR3 spells CASSSQGIRNQPQHF. The DNA for the CDR3 is TGTGCCAGCAGTTCACAGGGTATTCGCAATCAGCCCCAGCATTTT.

The chain recombines TRBV4-1 with TRBJ2-1; D is unresolved. Trimming pared 4 bases from V and 6 bases from J, leaving 13 bases between. The CDR3 sequence is 14 residues long. Germline values: CDR1 MGHRA, CDR2 YSYEKL. CDR3 nucleotides: TGCGCCAGCAGCCGAGACTCTAGAGTCAATGAGCAGTTCTTC. It codes for CASSRDSRVNEQFF.

The chain recombines TRBV20-1 with TRBJ2-5; TRBD2 agrees at 7 bases. Germline-derived CDR1 and CDR2 are DFQATT and SNEGSKA (reference sequence). The V and J ends lost 0 bases and 5 bases, in that order; junction bases with no gene match: 9. The CDR3 is made up of 15 amino acids. In DNA form, the CDR3 reads TGCAGTGCTAGAGAGGGGTCCTTGGGGGGGGAGACCCAGTACTTC. As protein: CSAREGSLGGETQYF.

The CDR3 DNA follows: TGTGCCAGTAAAGTCACCGGTCTCTACGAGCAGTACTTC. Protein: CASKVTGLYEQYF. This sequence joins TRBV19 and TRBJ2-7; D not certain. Germline V gene sequence: CDR1 LNHDA, CDR2 SQIVND (reference sequence). V gave up 7 bases and J gave up 3 bases, with 13 bases separating them. The CDR3 consists of 13 residues.

The chain is built from TRBV4-1 and TRBJ2-3; TRBD2 aligns across 8 bases. The germline V gene encodes CDR1 MGHRA and CDR2 YSYEKL. The CDR3 consists of 14 residues. Germline trimming cut 0 bases from V and 10 bases from J; bases unmatched to any gene: 6. The CDR3 DNA follows: TGCGCCAGCAGCCAAGAGGAAGGACTAGCTTCGCAGTATTTT. Protein: CASSQEEGLASQYF.

About this clonotype: The junction shows a germline mismatch at one end, possibly a read error. The chain has TRBV11-2 and TRBJ2-5; 9 bases line up with TRBD1. This CDR3 is 14 amino acids long. The germline CDR1 and CDR2 sequences are SGHAT and FQNNGV. The chain's CDR3 is CASSLGDRAETRYF. As DNA, the CDR3 is TGTGCCAGCAGCTTAGGGGACAGGGCGGAGACCCGGTACTTC.

This clonotype was seen more than once but under ten times. The chain employs TRBV27 and TRBJ2-3; TRBD2 matches at 13 bases. This CDR3 has 19 residues. Germline V gene data show CDR1 as MNHEY and CDR2 as SMNVEV (reference sequence). The J segment lost 4 bases and the V segment lost 8 bases, leaving 18 bases of the junction unmatched. The CDR3 sequence is CASSLKGQWTSGRPDTQYF. The CDR3 DNA sequence: TGTGCCAGCTCCCTGAAGGGACAGTGGACTAGCGGGAGACCAGATACGCAGTATTTT.

In its sample, this clonotype was seen a few times. This chain joins TRBV7-9 and TRBJ2-7; D uncertain. The CDR3 extends over 14 amino acids. CDR1 and CDR2 from the germline V gene are SEHNR and FQNEAQ (reference sequence). With 10 bases removed from V and 1 base from J, the gap between germline ends came to 17 bases. The CDR3 here is CATTSGGLSYEQYF. The CDR3 bases are TGTGCCACCACCTCGGGCGGTCTATCCTACGAGCAGTACTTC. Filled out from reference TRBV7-9 and TRBJ2-7, the complete variable domain reads DTGVSQNPRHKITKRGQNVTFRCDPISEHNRLYWYRQTLGQGPEFLTYFQNEAQLEKSRLLSDRFSAERPKGSFSTLEIQRTEQGDSAMYLCATTSGGLSYEQYFGPGTRLTVT.

This clonotype was found a few times. This sequence joins TRBV28 and TRBJ2-7; 11 nucleotides agree with TRBD1. After removal of 3 bases from V and 6 bases from J, the junction contained 7 bases not matched to a gene. Germline lookup yields CDR1 MDHEN and CDR2 SYDVKM. This CDR3 spans 15 amino acids. CDR3 loop: CASSFNRDRGGEQYF. Written as DNA, the CDR3 is TGTGCCAGCAGTTTTAATCGGGACAGGGGGGGCGAGCAGTACTTC.

This clonotype was recorded a few times. V usage is TRBV18 and J usage is TRBJ2-4, with no clear D. Near its end, the DNA agrees better with TRBJ2-7, so the J call may be wrong. Germline CDR1 reads KGHSH; CDR2 reads LQKENI. This CDR3 is built from 14 residues. The CDR3 DNA is TGTGCCAGCTCACCTTCGATTCGGGCGTACGAGCAGTACTTC. It translates to CASSPSIRAYEQYF.

The gene calls are TRBV15 and TRBJ2-1, with D uncertain. V lost 5 bases to trimming and J lost 6 bases, with 14 bases between them. Germline V gives CDR1 LNHNV, CDR2 YYDKDF (reference sequence). This CDR3 contains 14 residues. Here the CDR3 reads CATSPGHTTNEQFF. For the CDR3, the DNA is TGTGCCACCAGCCCGGGTCACACGACCAATGAGCAGTTCTTC.

In its sample, this clonotype was seen many times. The chain employs TRBV18 and TRBJ1-2; TRBD1 aligns across 8 bases. Per germline, CDR1 KGHSH and CDR2 LQKENI. The V gene end was trimmed by 2 bases and the J gene end by 4 bases; junction bases not matched to a gene: 3. The CDR3 covers 14 residues. The CDR3 coding sequence is TGTGCCAGCTCACCAGGACAGGGAAGCTATGGCTACACCTTC. Protein: CASSPGQGSYGYTF.